This T cell receptor beta chain was recorded in a study of blood T cells in healthy people across ages. This clonotype was counted a few times. Its antigen remains unidentified. V shed 4 bases and J 10 bases; nucleotides not matched to a gene: 11. The CDR3 runs to 15 residues. Regarding the study as a whole: Fewer expanded clones and more diversity marked long-lived versus aged donors.

Per sample, at least 6 micrograms of total RNA were extracted. A second about 6 to 12 cycle PCR used barcoded and J-beta primers. TCRdb itself ran the 5' RACE reads through MiXCR, one entry per CDR3 protein. Of 1,100,000 or so distinct CDR3 sequences listed, 40% to 55% are singletons. The rearrangement uses TRBV12-3 or TRBV12-4 and TRBJ1-4, with 8 bases that match TRBD1. Sequenced material: blood. The clonotype originates from a woman aged 55-70 years in good health. The CDR3 nucleotides read TGTGCCAGCAGTTCCGGACAGGGAAGGCTTGGAAAACTGTTTTTT. It encodes CASSSGQGRLGKLFF.